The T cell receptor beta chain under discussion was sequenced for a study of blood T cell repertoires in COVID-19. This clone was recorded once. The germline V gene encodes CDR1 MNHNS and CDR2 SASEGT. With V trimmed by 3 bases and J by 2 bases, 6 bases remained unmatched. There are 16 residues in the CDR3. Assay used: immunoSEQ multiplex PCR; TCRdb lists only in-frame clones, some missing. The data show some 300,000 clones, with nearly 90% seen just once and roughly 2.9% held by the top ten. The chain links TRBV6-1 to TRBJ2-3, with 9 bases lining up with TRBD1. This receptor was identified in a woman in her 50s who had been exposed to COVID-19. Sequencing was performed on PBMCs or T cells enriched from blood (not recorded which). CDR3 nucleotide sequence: TGTGCCAGCAGTGAGTTCGACAGGGGGTTCACAGATACGCAGTATTTT. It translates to CASSEFDRGFTDTQYF.